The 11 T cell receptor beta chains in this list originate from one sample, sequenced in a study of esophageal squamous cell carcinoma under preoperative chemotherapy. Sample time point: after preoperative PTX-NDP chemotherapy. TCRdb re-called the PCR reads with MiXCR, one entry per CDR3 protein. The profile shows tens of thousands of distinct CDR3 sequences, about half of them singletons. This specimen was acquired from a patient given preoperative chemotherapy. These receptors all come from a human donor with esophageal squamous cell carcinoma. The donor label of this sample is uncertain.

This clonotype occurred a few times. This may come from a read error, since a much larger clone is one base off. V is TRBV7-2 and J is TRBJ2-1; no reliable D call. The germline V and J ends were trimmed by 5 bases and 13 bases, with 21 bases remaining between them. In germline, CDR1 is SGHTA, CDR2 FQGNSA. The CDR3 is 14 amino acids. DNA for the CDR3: TGTGCCAGCAGCATTGCCCTAAATCAAGAGACCCAGTTCTTC. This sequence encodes CASSIALNQETQFF.

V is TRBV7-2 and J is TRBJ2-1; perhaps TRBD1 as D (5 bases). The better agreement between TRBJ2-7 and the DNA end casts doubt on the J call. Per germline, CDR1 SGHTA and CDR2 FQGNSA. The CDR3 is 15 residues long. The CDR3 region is CASSIAAGPIDTQYF. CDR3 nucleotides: TGTGCCAGCAGCATCGCGGCAGGGCCCATAGATACGCAGTACTTC.

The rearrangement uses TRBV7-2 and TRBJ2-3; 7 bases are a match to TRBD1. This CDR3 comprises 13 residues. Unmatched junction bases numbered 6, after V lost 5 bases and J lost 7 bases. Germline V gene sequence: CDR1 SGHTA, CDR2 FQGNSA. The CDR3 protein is CASSRTGTHTQYF. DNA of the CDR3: TGTGCCAGCAGCAGGACAGGAACCCATACGCAGTATTTT.

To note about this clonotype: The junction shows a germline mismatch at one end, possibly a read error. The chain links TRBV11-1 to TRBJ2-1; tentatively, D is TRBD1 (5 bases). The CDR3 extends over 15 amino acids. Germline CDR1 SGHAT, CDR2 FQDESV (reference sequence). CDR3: CASSLATDRYNKQFF. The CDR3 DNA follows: TGTGCCAGCAGCTTAGCTACTGACAGATACAATAAGCAGTTCTTC.

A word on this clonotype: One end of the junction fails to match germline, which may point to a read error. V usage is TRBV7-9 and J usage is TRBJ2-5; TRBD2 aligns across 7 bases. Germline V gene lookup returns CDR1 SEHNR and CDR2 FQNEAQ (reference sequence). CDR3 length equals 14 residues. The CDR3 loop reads CAGSGDWDQETQYF. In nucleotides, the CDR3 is TGTGCGGGGAGCGGGGACTGGGACCAAGAGACCCAGTACTTT.

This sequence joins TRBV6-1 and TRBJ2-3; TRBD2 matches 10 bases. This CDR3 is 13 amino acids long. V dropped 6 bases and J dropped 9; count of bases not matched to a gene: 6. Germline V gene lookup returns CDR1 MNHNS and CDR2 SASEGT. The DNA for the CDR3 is TGTGCCAGCAGCAGCGGGAGGGGGAAGACGCAGTATTTT. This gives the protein CASSSGRGKTQYF.

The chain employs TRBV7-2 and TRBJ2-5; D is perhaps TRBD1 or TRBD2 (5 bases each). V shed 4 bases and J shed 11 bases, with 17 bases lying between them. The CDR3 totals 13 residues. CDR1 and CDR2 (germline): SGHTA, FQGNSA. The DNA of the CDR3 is TGTGCCAGCAGCTCATCGGGGCGCAATGAGCAGTACTTC. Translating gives CASSSSGRNEQYF.

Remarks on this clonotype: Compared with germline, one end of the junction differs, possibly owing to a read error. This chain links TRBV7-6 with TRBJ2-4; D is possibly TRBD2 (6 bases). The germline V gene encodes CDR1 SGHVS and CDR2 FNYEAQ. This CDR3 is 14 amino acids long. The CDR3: CASSWRGVKDTQYF. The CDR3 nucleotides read TGTGCCAGCAGCTGGCGGGGAGTCAAAGACACGCAGTACTTT. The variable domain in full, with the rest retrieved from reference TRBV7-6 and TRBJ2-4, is GAGVSQSPRYKVTKRGQDVALRCDPISGHVSLYWYRQALGQGPEFLTYFNYEAQQDKSGLPNDRFSAERPEGSISTLTIQRTEQRDSAMYRCASSWRGVKDTQYFGAGTRLSVL.

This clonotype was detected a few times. As DNA, the CDR3 is TGTGCCAGCAGTGAAAGCTACGAGCAGTTCTTC. It encodes CASSESYEQFF. The chain joins TRBV6-1 to TRBJ2-1; unclear D gene. CDR1 and CDR2 from the germline V gene are MNHNS and SASEGT. V lost 2 bases and J lost 10, with 6 bases in between. There are 11 residues in the CDR3.

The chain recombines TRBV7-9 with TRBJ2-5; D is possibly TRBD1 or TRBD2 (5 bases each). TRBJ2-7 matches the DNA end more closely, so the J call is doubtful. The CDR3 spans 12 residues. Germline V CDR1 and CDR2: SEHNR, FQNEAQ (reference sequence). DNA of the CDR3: TGTGCCAGCAGCTTAGGGGGGAGCGAGCAGTACTTC. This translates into CASSLGGSEQYF.

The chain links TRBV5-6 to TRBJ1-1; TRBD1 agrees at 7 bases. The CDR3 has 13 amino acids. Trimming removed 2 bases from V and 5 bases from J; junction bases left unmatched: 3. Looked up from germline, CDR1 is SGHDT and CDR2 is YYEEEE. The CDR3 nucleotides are TGTGCCAGCAGCTTCACAGGGGAGACTGAAGCTTTCTTT. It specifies CASSFTGETEAFF.